This entry concerns a single TCR beta chain. This sample was included in a study of blood T cell repertoires in COVID-19. For the study at large: Samples came from the United States, Italy and Spain, spanning acute and convalescent COVID-19. PBMCs, B-cell-depleted T cells, or T cells provided the cDNA or gDNA that made up the material.

In the study's own analysis: Amplification of reference gene primers was used by the study to estimate nucleated cell counts. Some clones are missing from TCRdb's copy, which holds only in-frame ones; the method was immunoSEQ multiplex PCR. V, J and clone size were drawn from that table, and D and trimming were deduced from the DNA. The sample has tens of thousands of clones; 75% to 90% are singletons. The CDR3 consists of 13 residues. Germline CDR1 SGHRS, CDR2 YFSETQ. The V gene end was trimmed by 1 base and the J gene end by 13 bases; junction bases not matched to a gene: 7. The V call is TRBV5-1, the J call TRBJ2-2, with TRBD1 matching 7 bases. The sample was peripheral blood. The receptor was isolated from a man between 60 and 75 years old with acute or convalescent COVID-19. CDR3 nucleotides: TGCGCCAGCAGCTTGACAGGGGCAAACGGGCTGTTTTTT. Translating it yields CASSLTGANGLFF.